These 32 T cell receptor beta chains were sequenced from one sample in a study of identical twins. TCRdb analysed the 5' RACE reads with MiXCR anew, one entry per CDR3 protein. Seen here are 500,000 to 550,000 distinct CDR3 sequences, around 20% observed once, and the top ten hold under 0.95%. The same specimen was also included in a second study, on T cells expressing NK-cell markers.

Sequenced: CD4+ T cells sorted from blood. These receptors were taken from a woman between 18 and 30 years old in good health.

In its sample, this clonotype was seen many times. The chain recombines TRBV2 with TRBJ2-5, with D uncertain. The CDR3 totals 11 residues. The V end was cut by 7 bases, the J end by 5 bases, with 8 bases between. The germline CDR1 and CDR2 sequences are SNHLY and FYNNEI. This CDR3 is CASTAVETQYF. As DNA, the CDR3 is TGTGCCAGCACAGCCGTGGAGACCCAGTACTTC.

The J gene is TRBJ2-1, the V gene TRBV6-1; 7 bases are shared with TRBD2. The germline gives CDR1 MNHNS, CDR2 SASEGT. This CDR3 region has 15 residues. V lost 6 bases to trimming and J lost 7 bases; unmatched junction nucleotides: 12. CDR3 in amino acids: CASRPESAGTNEQFF. As DNA, the CDR3 is TGTGCCAGCAGGCCCGAGTCAGCGGGGACTAATGAGCAGTTCTTC.

This clonotype has more than one count but fewer than ten. The J gene is TRBJ1-1, the V gene TRBV25-1; 8 bases align to TRBD1. CDR1 and CDR2 (germline): MGHDK, SYGVNS. This CDR3 comprises 16 residues. The V and J ends lost 8 bases and 3 bases, in that order; junction bases with no gene match: 14. The CDR3 protein is CASLDDRGGRYTEAFF. In nucleotides, the CDR3 is TGTGCCAGCTTAGACGACAGGGGAGGGAGGTACACTGAAGCTTTCTTT.

This clonotype has more than one count but fewer than ten. The rearrangement joins TRBV10-3 to TRBJ2-5, with D tentatively TRBD2 (6 bases). This CDR3 contains 14 residues. V shed 8 bases and J shed 14 bases, with 27 bases lying between them. Germline V gene data show CDR1 as ENHRY and CDR2 as SYGVKD. The CDR3 loop is CAIGNAGRPPHHYF. The CDR3 DNA sequence: TGTGCCATCGGGAACGCCGGGAGACCACCCCACCATTACTTC.

V and J are TRBV10-3 and TRBJ1-1, with 8 bases lining up with TRBD1. This CDR3 comprises 15 residues. The germline V gene encodes CDR1 ENHRY and CDR2 SYGVKD. V shed 6 bases, J shed 5 bases, and the junction held 11 bases outside the gene matches. CDR3 DNA sequence: TGTGCCATCAGATTAGACAGGGGAGCGGGGACTGAAGCTTTCTTT. Residues: CAIRLDRGAGTEAFF.

In its sample, this clonotype was seen a few times. This rearrangement joins TRBV12-3 or TRBV12-4 to TRBJ2-6; no reliable D call. The ends were cut back, 8 bases at V and 4 bases at J, with 9 bases in the middle. The CDR3 totals 13 residues. CDR3 sequence (DNA): TGTGCCAGCCGGCGTTGGGGGGCCAACGTCCTGACTTTC. This codes for CASRRWGANVLTF.

The genes are TRBV20-1 and TRBJ1-2, with TRBD1 matching over 7 bases. Germline CDR1 is DFQATT and CDR2 is SNEGSKA (reference sequence). V shed 5 bases, J shed 2 bases, and the junction held 8 bases outside the gene matches. The CDR3 is 14 amino acids. CDR3 region: CSAYRGQANYGYTF. The CDR3 DNA reads TGCAGTGCTTATAGAGGACAGGCGAACTATGGCTACACCTTC.

The V call is TRBV6-2 or TRBV6-3, the J call TRBJ2-1, with D possibly matching TRBD2 (5 bases). The CDR3 consists of 18 residues. Trimming cost V 2 bases and J 2 bases, with 19 bases left between them. Germline CDR1 is MNHEY and CDR2 is SVGEGT. The DNA of the CDR3 is TGTGCCAGCAGTTACCCTCAAGGGTCGGGGAAGCCCTACAATGAGCAGTTCTTC. Protein product: CASSYPQGSGKPYNEQFF.

This clonotype was picked up a small number of times. The chain joins TRBV5-1 to TRBJ2-1; 11 bases line up with TRBD2. V gave up 6 bases and J gave up 4 bases; unmatched junction bases: 6. The CDR3 is 15 residues long. Germline assignment: CDR1 SGHRS and CDR2 YFSETQ. CDR3 residues: CASTSTSGIYNEQFF. The DNA for the CDR3 is TGCGCCAGCACGTCGACTAGCGGGATTTACAATGAGCAGTTCTTC. Together with reference TRBV5-1 and TRBJ2-1, the CDR3 gives the full variable domain: KAGVTQTPRYLIKTRGQQVTLSCSPISGHRSVSWYQQTPGQGLQFLFEYFSETQRNKGNFPGRFSGRQFSNSRSEMNVSTLELGDSALYLCASTSTSGIYNEQFFGPGTRLTVL.

This clonotype was detected a few times. This chain uses TRBV6-1 with TRBJ2-7; possible D gene TRBD1, 6 bases. V shed 6 bases and J shed 6 bases, with 18 bases lying between them. The CDR3 consists of 14 residues. Germline CDR1 is MNHNS and CDR2 is SASEGT. This chain's CDR3 is CASRIQGRTVEQYF. The CDR3 DNA reads as TGTGCCAGCAGGATACAGGGAAGAACGGTCGAGCAGTACTTC.

V and J are TRBV5-1 and TRBJ2-7; TRBD2 agrees at 10 bases. Germline CDR1 reads SGHRS; CDR2 reads YFSETQ. With V trimmed by 0 bases and J by 0 bases, 9 bases remained unmatched. The CDR3 runs 18 residues. The CDR3: CASSLASGTSAVSYEQYF. The CDR3 DNA sequence: TGCGCCAGCAGCTTGGCCTCCGGGACTAGCGCCGTCTCCTACGAGCAGTACTTC. The full variable domain, with the rest looked up from reference TRBV5-1 and TRBJ2-7, is KAGVTQTPRYLIKTRGQQVTLSCSPISGHRSVSWYQQTPGQGLQFLFEYFSETQRNKGNFPGRFSGRQFSNSRSEMNVSTLELGDSALYLCASSLASGTSAVSYEQYFGPGTRLTVT.

The J gene is TRBJ1-6, the V gene TRBV7-9; D not resolved. This CDR3 is built from 14 residues. V shed 1 base and J shed 7 bases, with 8 bases lying between them. CDR1 is SEHNR and CDR2 is FQNEAQ in the germline V gene (reference sequence). The CDR3 region has the DNA TGTGCCAGCAGCTTAGATTGGCGGAATTCACCCCTCCACTTT. Residues: CASSLDWRNSPLHF.

Worth noting for this clonotype: The junction departs from germline at one end; a sequencing error may be responsible. The chain couples TRBV6-5 to TRBJ1-5; 7 nucleotides align to TRBD1. Germline CDR1 MNHEY, CDR2 SVGAGI. This CDR3 has 15 amino acids. CDR3: CASGYKGGAGQPQHF. The CDR3 coding sequence is TGTGCCAGCGGTTATAAAGGGGGCGCGGGTCAGCCCCAGCATTTT.

This clonotype appeared a few times. This sequence joins TRBV20-1 and TRBJ2-3; 11 nucleotides match TRBD2. Per germline, CDR1 DFQATT and CDR2 SNEGSKA (reference sequence). The CDR3 sequence is 15 residues long. With 3 bases clipped from V and 4 bases from J, the junction kept 6 bases outside the gene matches. The CDR3 spells CSARKTSGTADTQYF. CDR3 nucleotide sequence: TGCAGTGCTAGGAAGACTAGCGGGACCGCAGATACGCAGTATTTT.

In this sample, this clonotype turned up a few times. The chain has TRBV2 and TRBJ1-2; weak D call: TRBD1 (5 bases). The V gene's germline CDR1 is SNHLY and CDR2 FYNNEI. V was shortened by 6 bases and J by 6 bases, with 8 bases between the two germline ends. The length of the CDR3 is 11 residues. The CDR3 protein is CASRLGDGYTF. The CDR3 DNA follows: TGTGCCAGCAGGCTAGGGGATGGCTACACCTTC.

The chain recombines TRBV7-9 with TRBJ2-1; 8 bases map to TRBD1. This CDR3 contains 16 residues. Germline CDR1 and CDR2: SEHNR and FQNEAQ (reference sequence). V was pared by 0 bases and J by 8 bases, with 9 bases of the junction left unmatched. Here the CDR3 reads CASSLAFGQGVDEQFF. DNA of the CDR3: TGTGCCAGCAGCTTAGCCTTTGGACAGGGCGTGGATGAGCAGTTCTTC. The variable domain in full, completed from reference TRBV7-9 and TRBJ2-1, reads DTGVSQNPRHKITKRGQNVTFRCDPISEHNRLYWYRQTLGQGPEFLTYFQNEAQLEKSRLLSDRFSAERPKGSFSTLEIQRTEQGDSAMYLCASSLAFGQGVDEQFFGPGTRLTVL.

The V gene is TRBV7-2, the J gene TRBJ2-3; TRBD1 matches at 8 bases. CDR1 and CDR2 from the germline V gene are SGHTA and FQGNSA. The CDR3 sequence is 15 residues long. The J segment lost 15 bases and the V segment lost 3 bases, leaving 17 bases of the junction unmatched. CDR3 in amino acids: CASSFRTGHSVVKYF. The CDR3, as DNA: TGTGCCAGCAGCTTTCGGACAGGGCACTCTGTAGTGAAATATTTT. Variable domain in full (rest from reference TRBV7-2 and TRBJ2-3): GAGVSQSPSNKVTEKGKDVELRCDPISGHTALYWYRQSLGQGLEFLIYFQGNSAPDKSGLPSDRFSAERTGGSVSTLTIQRTQQEDSAVYLCASSFRTGHSVVKYFGPGTRLTVL.

The chain recombines TRBV5-6 with TRBJ1-2; maybe TRBD1 (6 bases). Germline CDR1 SGHDT, CDR2 YYEEEE. The CDR3 is made up of 14 amino acids. Trimming cost V 2 bases and J 10 bases, with 18 bases left between them. CDR3 region: CASSFVSGARVYTF. The CDR3 nucleotides are TGTGCCAGCAGCTTTGTTTCGGGGGCGCGGGTCTACACCTTC.

In this sample, this clonotype turned up a few times. The V and J genes are TRBV20-1 and TRBJ2-2; 7 positions match TRBD1. Germline V gene lookup returns CDR1 DFQATT and CDR2 SNEGSKA (reference sequence). CDR3 length: 17 amino acids. The trim removed 0 bases at V and 4 bases at J, leaving 11 bases unmatched. The CDR3: CSARDEGRRGPTGELFF. Here the CDR3 DNA reads TGCAGTGCTAGAGATGAAGGGCGAAGGGGGCCCACCGGGGAGCTGTTTTTT.

The gene calls are TRBV20-1 and TRBJ2-5, with D possibly being TRBD1 (5 bases). This CDR3 has 14 residues. V was cut by 1 base and J by 4 bases, with 13 bases left in between. Germline-derived CDR1 and CDR2 are DFQATT and SNEGSKA (reference sequence). CDR3 coding DNA: TGCAGTGCTAGAGGGATGGGGCCGTTAGAGACCCAGTACTTC. Amino acid sequence: CSARGMGPLETQYF.

The V call is TRBV20-1, the J call TRBJ2-5; TRBD2 might be the D (5 bases). The V end was cut by 3 bases, the J end by 2 bases, with 10 bases between. The CDR3 spans 13 residues. Germline V lookup: CDR1 DFQATT, CDR2 SNEGSKA (reference sequence). The DNA for the CDR3 is TGCAGTGCTAGTTTGGGGAGACAAGAGACCCAGTACTTC. It translates to CSASLGRQETQYF.

This clonotype has just a few counts. The chain uses TRBV20-1 and TRBJ2-5, with 9 nucleotides matching TRBD2. Trimming at V came to 4 bases and at J to 9 bases, leaving 9 bases not matched to a gene. Germline V CDR1 and CDR2: DFQATT, SNEGSKA (reference sequence). The CDR3 sequence is 13 residues long. Here the CDR3 DNA reads TGCAGTGCTATAGGTCTAGCGGGGACGGCCCAGTACTTC. As protein: CSAIGLAGTAQYF.

This clonotype turned up a few times. V is TRBV7-6 and J is TRBJ1-5; D unresolved. The CDR3 is 14 residues long. V gave up 1 base and J gave up 9 bases, with 13 bases separating them. CDR1 is SGHVS and CDR2 is FNYEAQ in the germline V gene. CDR3 region: CASSLGAGEGPQHF. CDR3 nucleotides: TGTGCCAGCAGCTTAGGTGCAGGCGAGGGGCCCCAGCATTTT.

In its sample, this clonotype was seen a few times. The chain employs TRBV10-3 and TRBJ2-2; 7 bases match TRBD2. The CDR3 runs to 15 residues. V lost 7 bases to trimming and J lost 0 bases; unmatched junction nucleotides: 5. Germline V CDR1 and CDR2: ENHRY, SYGVKD. As DNA, the CDR3 is TGTGCCATCACGGCCCTAGCGGCGAACACCGGGGAGCTGTTTTTT. It yields the protein CAITALAANTGELFF.

V gene TRBV24-1 combines with J gene TRBJ2-5, with a weak D call TRBD1 (5 bases). Germline loops: CDR1 KGHDR, CDR2 SFDVKD. The CDR3 spans 15 residues. V lost 4 bases and J 1 base, leaving 12 bases between the germline ends. This CDR3 is CATSDSRQSQETQYF. In DNA form, the CDR3 reads TGTGCCACCAGTGACTCAAGACAGAGCCAAGAGACCCAGTACTTC.

V gene TRBV20-1 combines with J gene TRBJ2-3, with 10 bases matching TRBD1. Trimming at V came to 5 bases and at J to 5 bases, leaving 16 bases not matched to a gene. The length of the CDR3 is 17 residues. The germline V gene has CDR1 DFQATT and CDR2 SNEGSKA (reference sequence). The CDR3 DNA is TGCAGTGCTGGTACTTTACCTAACGACAGGGGGCAAGATACGCAGTATTTT. It codes for CSAGTLPNDRGQDTQYF.

This clonotype was found a few times. The chain has TRBV20-1 and TRBJ2-7; weak D call: TRBD1 (6 bases). Germline V lookup: CDR1 DFQATT, CDR2 SNEGSKA (reference sequence). The ends were cut back, 0 bases at V and 12 bases at J, with 12 bases in the middle. The CDR3 totals 11 residues. The CDR3 loop is CSARDGQGPYF. The CDR3 DNA is TGCAGTGCTAGAGATGGGCAGGGGCCGTACTTC.

The chain couples TRBV12-3 or TRBV12-4 to TRBJ2-3, with TRBD2 matching 10 bases. The V segment lost 10 bases and the J segment 2 bases; nucleotides outside the gene matches: 3. This CDR3 has 13 residues. CDR3 sequence: CATGTSDTDTQYF. The CDR3 DNA is TGTGCCACCGGGACTAGCGACACAGATACGCAGTATTTT.

The chain couples TRBV5-1 to TRBJ2-3; TRBD1 matches 9 bases. V gave up 4 bases and J gave up 2 bases; unmatched junction bases: 8. CDR3 size: 16 residues. The germline V gene encodes CDR1 SGHRS and CDR2 YFSETQ. The CDR3 DNA sequence: TGCGCCAGCAGCGCCGCGGGACAGGGTATCACAGATACGCAGTATTTT. This sequence encodes CASSAAGQGITDTQYF.

This clonotype was observed a handful of times. The chain links TRBV15 to TRBJ2-7, with TRBD2 as a possible D gene (6 bases). Looked up from germline, CDR1 is LNHNV and CDR2 is YYDKDF (reference sequence). V lost 6 bases and J lost 0, with 12 bases in between. This CDR3 contains 14 residues. Here the CDR3 reads CATSGGTSSYEQYF. The CDR3 DNA follows: TGTGCCACCAGTGGAGGGACGAGCTCCTACGAGCAGTACTTC.

The chain couples TRBV20-1 to TRBJ2-5; the D call may be TRBD1 or TRBD2 (5 bases each). The V gene lost 5 bases and the J gene lost 4 bases, with 11 bases spanning the gap. The CDR3 extends over 12 amino acids. CDR1 DFQATT and CDR2 SNEGSKA come from the germline V gene (reference sequence). Written as DNA, the CDR3 is TGCAGTGCTCAGGGACGGAGAGAGACCCAGTACTTC. Its protein is CSAQGRRETQYF.

J is TRBJ2-5 and V is TRBV29-1; TRBD1 might be the D (6 bases). In germline, CDR1 is SQVTM, CDR2 ANQGSEA. The CDR3 sequence is 12 residues long. Between the trimmed V and J ends, which lost 7 bases and 2 bases, there was a span of 11 bases. CDR3 amino acids: CSAGQLQETQYF. CDR3 DNA sequence: TGCAGCGCCGGACAGCTTCAAGAGACCCAGTACTTC.